The clone carrying this T cell receptor (beta chain) has more than one count but fewer than ten. The antigen is unknown. Each cDNA molecule carried a unique molecular identifier. MiXCR, run by TCRdb on the 5' RACE reads, gives a single entry per CDR3 protein. In the table there are 100,000 or so distinct CDR3 sequences, 13% of which are singletons. This sample is drawn from a study of early T cells in non-severe SARS-CoV-2 infection. As for the study in general: It was bulk RNA from unsorted whole blood that was sequenced, and the chains were unpaired.

The study, taken as a whole, reports: Private and CD4 specificities were missed by VDJdb matching, which favored anti-spike CD8 responses.

The CDR3 contains 12 residues. Germline CDR1 and CDR2: MDHEN and SYDVKM. Deletions cut 8 bases from V and 3 bases from J, with 11 bases between. The sample consisted of whole blood. The chain links TRBV28 to TRBJ2-7, with D unclear. This TCR was recovered from an adult who was a healthcare worker with PCR-confirmed SARS-CoV-2 infection or an uninfected control (not recorded which). The CDR3, as DNA: TGTGCCAGCCAACGCCAGGACTACGAGCAGTACTTC. This encodes CASQRQDYEQYF.